This T cell receptor beta chain emerged from a study of T cells after yellow fever vaccination. In TCRdb, the 5' RACE reads were re-called with MiXCR into one record per CDR3 protein. Of 310,000 or so distinct CDR3 sequences listed, around 3.6% are singletons. Germline CDR1 MNHNS, CDR2 SASEGT. With 4 bases removed from V and 7 bases from J, the gap between germline ends came to 14 bases. There are 15 residues in the CDR3. This clonotype was recorded at least ten times. The chain joins TRBV6-1 to TRBJ1-6; the D gene is possibly TRBD1 (5 bases). This receptor was taken from a man between 18 and 35 years old who received the YFV17D yellow fever vaccine. The sequencing used PBMCs, collected on the day of the yellow fever booster vaccination. CDR3 loop: CASSAMGVKNSPLHF. CDR3 nucleotide sequence: TGTGCCAGCAGTGCTATGGGGGTGAAGAATTCACCCCTCCACTTT.